This T cell receptor (beta chain) was identified in a study of control samples from healthy donors and cancer patients. TCRdb keeps only in-frame clones here, not all; method: immunoSEQ multiplex PCR. The sample contains roughly 100,000 clones, 85% to 90% of which appear only once. The germline V and J ends were trimmed by 6 bases and 7 bases, with 15 bases remaining between them. The V gene's germline CDR1 is SGHTA and CDR2 FQGNSA. This CDR3 has 13 amino acids. Material: blood. This receptor was identified in a man between 25 and 39 years old in good health. The chain joins TRBV7-2 to TRBJ1-2; D gene unclear. The CDR3 reads CASSSVEGSGYTF. CDR3 DNA sequence: TGTGCCAGCAGTTCCGTGGAGGGTAGTGGCTACACCTTC.